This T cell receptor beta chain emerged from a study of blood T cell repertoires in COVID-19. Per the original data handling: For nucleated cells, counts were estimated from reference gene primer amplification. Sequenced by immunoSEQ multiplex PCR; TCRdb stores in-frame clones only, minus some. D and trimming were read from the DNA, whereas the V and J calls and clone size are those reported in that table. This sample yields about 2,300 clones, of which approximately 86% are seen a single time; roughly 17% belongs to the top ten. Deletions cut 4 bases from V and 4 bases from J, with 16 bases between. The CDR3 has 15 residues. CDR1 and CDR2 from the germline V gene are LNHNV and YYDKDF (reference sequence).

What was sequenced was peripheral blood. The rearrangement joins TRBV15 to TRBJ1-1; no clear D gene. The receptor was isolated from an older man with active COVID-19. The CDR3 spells CATSTRLTRITEAFF. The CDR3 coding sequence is TGTGCCACCAGCACGAGACTTACGCGGATCACTGAAGCTTTCTTT. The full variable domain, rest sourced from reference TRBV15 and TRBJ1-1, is DAMVIQNPRYQVTQFGKPVTLSCSQTLNHNVMYWYQQKSSQAPKLLFHYYDKDFNNEADTPDNFQSRRPNTSFCFLDIRSPGLGDTAMYLCATSTRLTRITEAFFGQGTRLTVV.